Included here is one T cell receptor (beta chain) sequence, with context. What it binds is not known. This entry is derived from a study of OX40 agonist ivuxolimab in advanced cancers. Study details: Dose-escalation patients suffered from hepatocellular carcinoma, melanoma, renal cell or head and neck cancer. Study-level points and caveats: Clones of CD4+ and CD8+ blood T cells grew by week 6 at doses of 0.1 to 3.0 mg/kg.

Exclusion applied to patients with autoimmune disease history or systemic immunosuppression. The table came from immunoSEQ multiplex PCR; TCRdb's copy has only in-frame clones and leaves some out. The table includes tens of thousands of clones, roughly 80% detected once. This CDR3 region has 14 residues. The germline gives CDR1 ENHRY, CDR2 SYGVKD. The sequencing here drew on CD4+ or CD8+ T cells sorted from blood, taken in a trial of the OX40 agonist ivuxolimab. This TCR derives from an adult with an advanced solid tumor such as melanoma, head and neck, liver or kidney cancer. The rearrangement uses TRBV10-3 and TRBJ2-5, with TRBD2 as a possible D gene (6 bases). The tail of the sequence fits TRBJ2-7 better, so the J call may be wrong. This CDR3 reads CAIGGGGVAYEQYF. The CDR3, as DNA: TGTGCCATCGGAGGTGGAGGGGTTGCCTACGAGCAGTACTTC.